This TCR beta chain was identified in a study of blood T cell repertoires in COVID-19. The CDR3 runs to 12 residues. Germline V gene lookup returns CDR1 SGHRS and CDR2 YFSETQ. Germline trimming cut 4 bases from V and 6 bases from J; bases unmatched to any gene: 2. TCRdb's table, derived via immunoSEQ multiplex PCR, lists solely in-frame clones and lacks some. The table has about 330,000 clones, about nine tenths seen once. Those who participated ranged in age from roughly 18 to 89 years and resided in 20 to 30 US areas. Sequencing input: PBMCs or T cells enriched from blood (not recorded which). The chain couples TRBV5-1 to TRBJ2-7; 9 nucleotides agree with TRBD1. The receptor was derived from a woman aged 18-29 years who had recovered from COVID-19. The CDR3 is CASSVDRGEQYF. The CDR3 DNA sequence: TGCGCCAGCAGCGTGGACAGGGGCGAGCAGTACTTC.